These 18 T cell receptor beta chains were sequenced from one sample in a study of blood T cell repertoires in COVID-19. The data were produced by immunoSEQ multiplex PCR, yet TCRdb's version contains in-frame clones alone and is incomplete. Of 17,000 or so clones in the sample, 91% were seen once. The sequencing sample was made of peripheral blood. These receptors were collected from a human donor in a cohort sampled during active COVID-19.

This chain uses TRBV30 with TRBJ1-2, with TRBD1 as a possible D gene (5 bases). The CDR3 runs to 13 residues. Germline CDR1 GTSNPN, CDR2 SVGIG (reference sequence). Trimming took 4 bases from V and 3 from J, leaving 12 bases between them. The CDR3 is CAWMFKGDYGYTF. The DNA for the CDR3 is TGTGCCTGGATGTTCAAAGGGGACTATGGCTACACCTTC. The variable domain in full, completed from reference TRBV30 and TRBJ1-2, reads SQTIHQWPATLVQPVGSPLSLECTVEGTSNPNLYWYRQAAGRGLQLLFYSVGIGQISSEVPQNLSASRPQDRQFILSSKKLLLSDSGFYLCAWMFKGDYGYTFGSGTRLTVV.

The chain recombines TRBV7-9 with TRBJ2-5; maybe TRBD2 (5 bases). The CDR3 totals 13 residues. The germline V gene encodes CDR1 SEHNR and CDR2 FQNEAQ (reference sequence). The V end lost 2 bases, the J end lost 5 bases, and 9 bases lay between the germline ends. CDR3 protein: CASSLPQRETQYF. DNA of the CDR3: TGTGCCAGCAGCTTACCCCAGCGGGAGACCCAGTACTTC.

The CDR3 coding sequence is TGTGCCAGCAGTTTATTGGGGGGGGCGAGTTGGGTCGGGGAGCTGTTTTTT. Encoded protein: CASSLLGGASWVGELFF. The rearrangement joins TRBV27 to TRBJ2-2, with D perhaps TRBD2 (7 bases). Germline CDR1 reads MNHEY; CDR2 reads SMNVEV (reference sequence). This CDR3 is built from 17 residues. V lost 1 base, J lost 7 bases, and 19 bases lay in between.

For the CDR3, the DNA is TGTGCCAGCTCACCGGGGGGACGGAACTACAATGAGCAGTTCTTC. It specifies CASSPGGRNYNEQFF. V gene TRBV18 combines with J gene TRBJ2-1; D might be TRBD2 (6 bases). The germline V and J ends were trimmed by 3 bases and 3 bases, with 12 bases remaining between them. This CDR3 comprises 15 residues. Per the germline V gene, CDR1 is KGHSH and CDR2 is LQKENI.

In regard to this clone: At one end, the junction sequence differs from germline, possibly due to a read error. The rearrangement joins TRBV5-1 to TRBJ2-1; D gene ambiguous. This CDR3 region has 11 residues. Germline CDR1 and CDR2: SGHRS and YFSETQ. CDR3 sequence reads: CASSSYNEQFF. CDR3 nucleotide sequence: TGCGCCAGCAGCTCCTATAATGAGCAGTTCTTC.

The sample holds a few counts of this clone. J is TRBJ1-5 and V is TRBV4-1; 7 bases agree with TRBD1. The CDR3 is made up of 14 amino acids. With V trimmed by 0 bases and J by 5 bases, 1 base remained unmatched. Germline V gene sequence: CDR1 MGHRA, CDR2 YSYEKL. The CDR3 nucleotides read TGCGCCAGCAGCCAAGAAACAGGGGATCAGCCCCAGCATTTT. Translating gives CASSQETGDQPQHF.

The chain carries TRBV29-1 and TRBJ1-4; D uncertain. This CDR3 region has 12 residues. V dropped 6 bases and J dropped 8 bases, with 13 bases sitting between them. CDR1 SQVTM and CDR2 ANQGSEA come from the germline V gene. The CDR3 DNA follows: TGCAGCGTGAGGGTGGGCGGGGAAAAACTGTTTTTT. This gives the protein CSVRVGGEKLFF.

The genes are TRBV5-1 and TRBJ2-3, with TRBD2 identical over 13 bases. This CDR3 is built from 15 residues. The junction had 4 bases not matched to a gene; V was cut back by 4 bases and J by 5 bases. Germline-derived CDR1 and CDR2 are SGHRS and YFSETQ. CDR3 amino acids: CASSQTSGGRDTQYF. The DNA for the CDR3 is TGCGCCAGCAGCCAGACTAGCGGGGGGAGAGATACGCAGTATTTT. Full variable domain (rest looked up from reference TRBV5-1 and TRBJ2-3): KAGVTQTPRYLIKTRGQQVTLSCSPISGHRSVSWYQQTPGQGLQFLFEYFSETQRNKGNFPGRFSGRQFSNSRSEMNVSTLELGDSALYLCASSQTSGGRDTQYFGPGTRLTVL.

The V call is TRBV6-2 or TRBV6-3, the J call TRBJ2-3; 7 bases are a match to TRBD2. The V and J ends lost 0 bases and 0 bases, in that order; junction bases with no gene match: 9. Germline CDR1 reads MNHEY; CDR2 reads SVGEGT. The CDR3 loop spans 18 amino acids. CDR3 loop: CASSYSSLRDYSTDTQYF. The CDR3 DNA sequence: TGTGCCAGCAGTTACTCGAGTCTCCGGGACTACAGCACAGATACGCAGTATTTT.

This clone is categorized as large. The rearrangement joins TRBV6-2 or TRBV6-3 to TRBJ2-1; 7 positions agree with TRBD1. The junction had 2 bases not matched to a gene; V was cut back by 5 bases and J by 1 base. Germline assignment: CDR1 MNHEY and CDR2 SVGEGT. The length of the CDR3 is 14 residues. CDR3 region: CASSRQGSYNEQFF. The CDR3 DNA reads as TGTGCCAGCAGTCGACAGGGTTCCTACAATGAGCAGTTCTTC.

The rearrangement links TRBV7-4 to TRBJ2-3; possible D gene TRBD2, 5 bases. CDR1 is SGHVT, CDR2 SQSDAQ, per germline. Deletions cut 2 bases from V and 0 bases from J, with 21 bases between. There are 19 residues in the CDR3. This CDR3 reads CASSLFNRAEESSTDTQYF. CDR3 DNA sequence: TGTGCCAGCAGCTTATTTAATCGGGCGGAGGAATCTAGCACAGATACGCAGTATTTT.

The chain joins TRBV6-5 to TRBJ1-2; a weak D match, TRBD1 (6 bases). CDR1 is MNHEY, CDR2 SVGAGI, per germline. The CDR3 runs 11 residues. V was trimmed by 6 bases and J by 8 bases, leaving 10 bases between them. The chain's CDR3 is CASSSGGGYTF. As DNA, the CDR3 is TGTGCCAGCAGCTCGGGGGGCGGCTACACCTTC.

The chain has TRBV15 and TRBJ1-5; TRBD1 aligns across 8 bases. The CDR3 is 14 residues long. V lost 6 bases, J lost 7 bases, and 8 bases stayed unmatched. The V gene's germline CDR1 is LNHNV and CDR2 YYDKDF (reference sequence). CDR3 amino acids: CATRDTGGGQPQHF. In DNA, the CDR3 is TGTGCCACCAGGGATACAGGGGGTGGCCAGCCCCAGCATTTT.

The rearrangement links TRBV4-2 to TRBJ2-5; D is possibly TRBD2 (6 bases). V was pared by 1 base and J by 2 bases, with 14 bases between. The CDR3 covers 16 residues. CDR1 is LGHNA and CDR2 is YNFKEQ in the germline V gene. The CDR3 DNA follows: TGTGCCAGCAGCCAAGGTCCCGGGGCGGGACAAGAGACCCAGTACTTC. The encoded protein is CASSQGPGAGQETQYF.

This chain links TRBV7-2 with TRBJ2-7; tentatively, D is TRBD1 (5 bases). The CDR3 contains 15 residues. Germline V gene sequence: CDR1 SGHTA, CDR2 FQGNSA. The ends were cut back, 7 bases at V and 3 bases at J, with 19 bases in the middle. CDR3 loop: CASTEGVGAFYEQYF. CDR3 bases: TGTGCCAGCACCGAAGGGGTAGGGGCCTTCTACGAGCAGTACTTC. The full variable domain, its missing parts supplied by reference TRBV7-2 and TRBJ2-7, is GAGVSQSPSNKVTEKGKDVELRCDPISGHTALYWYRQSLGQGLEFLIYFQGNSAPDKSGLPSDRFSAERTGGSVSTLTIQRTQQEDSAVYLCASTEGVGAFYEQYFGPGTRLTVT.

The genes are TRBV3-1 (or the pseudogene TRBV3-2) and TRBJ2-5; no reliable D call. V was shortened by 0 bases and J by 0 bases, with 14 bases between the two germline ends. Germline assignment: CDR1 LGHDT and CDR2 YNNKEL (reference sequence). There are 17 residues in the CDR3. CDR3 sequence: CASSQEVGFLYQETQYF. The CDR3 bases are TGTGCCAGCAGCCAAGAGGTTGGCTTTCTGTACCAAGAGACCCAGTACTTC.

CDR3 nucleotides: TGTGCCAGCAGTTATTTGCGGGGGGGTGAAGAGACCCAGTACTTC. It encodes CASSYLRGGEETQYF. The rearrangement links TRBV6-2 or TRBV6-3 to TRBJ2-5; TRBD2 matches 9 bases. This CDR3 has 15 amino acids. The V and J ends lost 3 bases and 3 bases, in that order; junction bases with no gene match: 5. Per germline, CDR1 MNHEY and CDR2 SVGEGT.

J is TRBJ2-5 and V is TRBV5-1, with TRBD2 identical over 9 bases. This CDR3 has 14 amino acids. V gave up 3 bases and J gave up 4 bases; unmatched junction bases: 4. Germline V gene data show CDR1 as SGHRS and CDR2 as YFSETQ. The CDR3 protein is CASSSQLAGETQYF. The CDR3 DNA follows: TGCGCCAGCAGCTCCCAACTAGCGGGAGAGACCCAGTACTTC. Using reference TRBV5-1 and TRBJ2-5 for the parts outside the CDR3, the full variable domain is KAGVTQTPRYLIKTRGQQVTLSCSPISGHRSVSWYQQTPGQGLQFLFEYFSETQRNKGNFPGRFSGRQFSNSRSEMNVSTLELGDSALYLCASSSQLAGETQYFGPGTRLLVL.